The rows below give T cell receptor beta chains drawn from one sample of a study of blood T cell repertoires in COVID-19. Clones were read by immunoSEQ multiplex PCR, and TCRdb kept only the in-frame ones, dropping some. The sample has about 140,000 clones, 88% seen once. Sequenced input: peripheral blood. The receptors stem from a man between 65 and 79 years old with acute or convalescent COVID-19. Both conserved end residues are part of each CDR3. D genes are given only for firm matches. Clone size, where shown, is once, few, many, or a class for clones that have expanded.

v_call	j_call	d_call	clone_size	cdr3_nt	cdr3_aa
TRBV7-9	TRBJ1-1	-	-	TGTGCCAGCAGCCCCAACAAGAACACTGAAGCTTTCTTT	CASSPNKNTEAFF
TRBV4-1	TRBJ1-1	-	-	TGCGCCAGCAGCCAAGAAGTGGGTTCTAGGTACACTGAAGCTTTCTTT	CASSQEVGSRYTEAFF
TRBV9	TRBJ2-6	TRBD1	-	TGTGCCAGCAGCGGGCGACGGGACAGGCCCCGCAAATCTGGGGCCAACGTCCTGACTTTC	CASSGRRDRPRKSGANVLTF
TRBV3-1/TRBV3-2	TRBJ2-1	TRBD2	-	TGTGCCAGCAGCAAAACTAGCGGTCAACTAAATGAGCAGTTCTTC	CASSKTSGQLNEQFF
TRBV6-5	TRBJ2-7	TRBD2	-	TGTGCCAGCAGCCTAGGACGGGGGGACTACGAGCAGTACTTC	CASSLGRGDYEQYF
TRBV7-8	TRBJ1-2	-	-	TGTGCCAGCAAAGAATATAGCGAGACGGCCTATGGCTACACCTTC	CASKEYSETAYGYTF
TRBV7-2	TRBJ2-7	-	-	TGTGCCAGCAGCTTAACCAGCTACGAGCAGTACTTC	CASSLTSYEQYF
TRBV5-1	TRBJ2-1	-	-	TGCGCCAGCAGCTTGGTTAGCGAGGACAATGAGCAGTTCTTC	CASSLVSEDNEQFF
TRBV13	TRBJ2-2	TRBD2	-	TGTGCCAGCAGCTTAGAAGCGGGGGCTTTCACCGGGGAGCTGTTTTTT	CASSLEAGAFTGELFF
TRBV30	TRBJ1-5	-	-	TGTGCCTGGAGTGTCAGGGAGGGACACCAGCCCCAGCATTTT	CAWSVREGHQPQHF
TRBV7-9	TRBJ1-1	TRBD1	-	TGTGCCAGCAGCCTGCAGGGGGCAGGTACTGAAGCTTTCTTT	CASSLQGAGTEAFF
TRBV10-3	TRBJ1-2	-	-	TGTGCCATCATGGCGGACATTGGCTATGGCTACACCTTC	CAIMADIGYGYTF
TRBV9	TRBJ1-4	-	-	TGTGCCAGCAGCACCCGACAGACAACTAATGAAAAACTGTTTTTT	CASSTRQTTNEKLFF
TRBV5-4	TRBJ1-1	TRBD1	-	TGTGCCAGCAGCCGGGACAGGGCGAACACTGAAGCTTTCTTT	CASSRDRANTEAFF
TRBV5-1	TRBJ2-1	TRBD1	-	TGCGCCAGCAGCTTATACACTGGGACAGAGCTTTACAATGAGCAGTTCTTC	CASSLYTGTELYNEQFF
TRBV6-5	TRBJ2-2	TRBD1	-	TGTGCCAGCAGTCGACAGGGGGCGGTCACCGGGGAGCTGTTTTTT	CASSRQGAVTGELFF
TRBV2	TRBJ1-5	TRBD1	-	TGTGCCAGCAGTGCGTTAGTCACAGGGGCGCGAAGCAATCAGCCCCAGCATTTT	CASSALVTGARSNQPQHF
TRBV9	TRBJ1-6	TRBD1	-	TGTGCCAGCAGCGTAGGGACAGGAGGGAGTTCACCCCTCCACTTT	CASSVGTGGSSPLHF
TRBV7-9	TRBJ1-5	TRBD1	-	TGTGCCAGCAGCTTAGAGGTGTTGGGACAGGGGAATCAGCCCCAGCATTTT	CASSLEVLGQGNQPQHF
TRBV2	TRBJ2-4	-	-	TGTGCCAGCAGCTTGGAGAGGGAAGACAAAAACATTCAGTACTTC	CASSLEREDKNIQYF
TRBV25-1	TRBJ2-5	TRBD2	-	TGTGCCAGTAGCGGGACTCCCCAAGAGACCCAGTACTTC	CASSGTPQETQYF
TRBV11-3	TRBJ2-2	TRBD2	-	TGTGCCAGCAGCACCCTAGCGGTCGCGAACACCGGGGAGCTGTTTTTT	CASSTLAVANTGELFF
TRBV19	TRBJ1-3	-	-	TGTGCCAGTAGTATCGGACGGACAAACTCTGGAAACACCATATATTTT	CASSIGRTNSGNTIYF
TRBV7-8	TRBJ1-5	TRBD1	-	TGTGCCAGCAGCCTACAGGGGGTAGGCAATCAGCCCCAGCATTTT	CASSLQGVGNQPQHF
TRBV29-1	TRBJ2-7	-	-	TGCAGCGTTGGGGGGGACTCCTACGAGCAGTACTTC	CSVGGDSYEQYF
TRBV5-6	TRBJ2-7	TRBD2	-	TGTGCCAGCAGCTTGGGTCGCGGGGGGGGCGACGAGCAGTACTTC	CASSLGRGGGDEQYF
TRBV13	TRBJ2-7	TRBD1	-	TGTGCCAGCAGCTTAGTAGGGGGCGGCGAGCAGTACTTC	CASSLVGGGEQYF
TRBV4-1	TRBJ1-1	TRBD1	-	TGCGCCAGCAGCCAAGATGGACAGGGCGGGAGTGAAGCTTTCTTT	CASSQDGQGGSEAFF
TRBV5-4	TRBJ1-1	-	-	TGTGCCAGCAGCCGGACCGGGGTTTGGGCCACTGAAGCTTTCTTT	CASSRTGVWATEAFF
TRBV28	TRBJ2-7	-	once	TGTGCCAGCAGCCCCAGAGGGCGTGCTGTCTACGAGCAGTACTTC	CASSPRGRAVYEQYF
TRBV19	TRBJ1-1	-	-	TGTGCCAGTAGGACCGGGATCACACAACCAACCACTGAAGCTTTCTTT	CASRTGITQPTTEAFF
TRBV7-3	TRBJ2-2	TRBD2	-	TGTGCCAGCAGTCTCTCCGGGCTAGCGGGAGCGAGGGAGCTGTTTTTT	CASSLSGLAGARELFF